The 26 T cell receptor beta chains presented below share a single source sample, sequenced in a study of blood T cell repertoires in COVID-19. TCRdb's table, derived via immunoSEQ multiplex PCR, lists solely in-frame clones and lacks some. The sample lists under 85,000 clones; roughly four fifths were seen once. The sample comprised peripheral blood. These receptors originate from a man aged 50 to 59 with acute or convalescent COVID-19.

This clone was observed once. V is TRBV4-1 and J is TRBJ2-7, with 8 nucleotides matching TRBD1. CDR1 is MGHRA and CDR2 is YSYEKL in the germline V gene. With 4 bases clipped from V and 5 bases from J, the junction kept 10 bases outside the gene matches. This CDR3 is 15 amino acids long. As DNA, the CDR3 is TGCGCCAGCAGCCGGACAGGGAGGACCTCTGACGAGCAGTACTTC. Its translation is CASSRTGRTSDEQYF.

CDR3 in amino acids: CASSLGGDGNQPQHF. The CDR3 DNA sequence: TGTGCCAGCAGCTTGGGGGGGGATGGCAATCAGCCCCAGCATTTT. The chain recombines TRBV7-2 with TRBJ1-5; a possible D gene is TRBD1 (5 bases). Germline V lookup: CDR1 SGHTA, CDR2 FQGNSA. CDR3 length equals 15 residues. Trimming shortened V by 3 bases and J by 2 bases, and 11 bases separated the two germline ends.

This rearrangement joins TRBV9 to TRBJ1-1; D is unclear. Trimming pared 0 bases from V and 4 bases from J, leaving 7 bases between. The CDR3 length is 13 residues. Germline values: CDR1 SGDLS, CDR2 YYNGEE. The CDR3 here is CASSVGGFTEAFF. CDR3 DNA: TGTGCCAGCAGCGTAGGCGGATTCACTGAAGCTTTCTTT.

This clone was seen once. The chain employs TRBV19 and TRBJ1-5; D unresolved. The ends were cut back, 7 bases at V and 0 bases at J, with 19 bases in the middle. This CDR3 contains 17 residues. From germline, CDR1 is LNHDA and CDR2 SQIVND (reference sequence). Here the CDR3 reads CASTPDRLRFSNQPQHF. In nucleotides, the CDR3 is TGTGCCAGTACCCCCGATAGGTTGCGGTTTAGCAATCAGCCCCAGCATTTT.

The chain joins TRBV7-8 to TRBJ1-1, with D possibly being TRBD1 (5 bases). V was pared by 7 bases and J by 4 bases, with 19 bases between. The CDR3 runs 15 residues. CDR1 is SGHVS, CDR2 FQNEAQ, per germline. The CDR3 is CASILQGREGTEAFF. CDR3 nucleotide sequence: TGTGCCAGCATTCTCCAAGGCAGGGAGGGCACTGAAGCTTTCTTT.

The CDR3 DNA reads TGTGCCAGCTCACCCACGGGACTAGCGGGGAACACAGATACGCAGTATTTT. This codes for CASSPTGLAGNTDTQYF. This chain joins TRBV18 and TRBJ2-3; 13 bases agree with TRBD2. In germline, CDR1 is KGHSH, CDR2 LQKENI. The V gene end was trimmed by 3 bases and the J gene end by 2 bases; junction bases not matched to a gene: 5. The CDR3 has 17 amino acids.

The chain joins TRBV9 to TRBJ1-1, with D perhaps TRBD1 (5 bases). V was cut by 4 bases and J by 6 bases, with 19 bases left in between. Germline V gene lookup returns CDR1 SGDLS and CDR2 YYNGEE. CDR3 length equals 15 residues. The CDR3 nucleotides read TGTGCCAGCAGCTCATCGGGACTCCAGGGCCCTGAAGCTTTCTTT. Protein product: CASSSSGLQGPEAFF.

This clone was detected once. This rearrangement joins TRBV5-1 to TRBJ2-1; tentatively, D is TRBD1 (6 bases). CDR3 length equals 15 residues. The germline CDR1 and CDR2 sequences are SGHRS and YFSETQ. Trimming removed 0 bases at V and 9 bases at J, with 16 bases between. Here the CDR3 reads CASSLEQGEIGEQFF. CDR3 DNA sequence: TGCGCCAGCAGCTTGGAACAGGGCGAGATCGGTGAGCAGTTCTTC.

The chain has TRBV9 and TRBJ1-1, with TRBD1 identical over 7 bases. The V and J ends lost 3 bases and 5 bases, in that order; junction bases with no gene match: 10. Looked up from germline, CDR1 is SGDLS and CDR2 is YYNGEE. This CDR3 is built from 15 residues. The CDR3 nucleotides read TGTGCCAGCAGCGCGGACAGGAGTAAGGCGACTGAAGCTTTCTTT. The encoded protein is CASSADRSKATEAFF.

CDR3 amino acids: CASSYRAGVNTEAFF. In DNA form, the CDR3 reads TGTGCCAGCAGTTACAGGGCAGGGGTGAACACTGAAGCTTTCTTT. The gene calls are TRBV6-2 or TRBV6-3 and TRBJ1-1, with a tentative D call TRBD1 (6 bases). This CDR3 comprises 15 residues. The V gene's germline CDR1 is MNHEY and CDR2 SVGEGT. V shed 2 bases and J shed 0 bases, with 10 bases lying between them.

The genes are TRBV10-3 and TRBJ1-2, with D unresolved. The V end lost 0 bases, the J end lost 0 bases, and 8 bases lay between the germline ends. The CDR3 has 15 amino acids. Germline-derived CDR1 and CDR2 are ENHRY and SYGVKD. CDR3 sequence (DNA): TGTGCCATCAGTGAGTCCAGAGGGACTAACTATGGCTACACCTTC. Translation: CAISESRGTNYGYTF.

The CDR3 region is CASSNGRGTDTQYF. The CDR3 DNA follows: TGTGCCAGCAGCAACGGGAGAGGCACAGATACGCAGTATTTT. The V gene is TRBV7-9, the J gene TRBJ2-3, with D possibly being TRBD2 (6 bases). With 5 bases removed from V and 1 base from J, the gap between germline ends came to 10 bases. The CDR3 extends over 14 amino acids. The V gene's germline CDR1 is SEHNR and CDR2 FQNEAQ (reference sequence).

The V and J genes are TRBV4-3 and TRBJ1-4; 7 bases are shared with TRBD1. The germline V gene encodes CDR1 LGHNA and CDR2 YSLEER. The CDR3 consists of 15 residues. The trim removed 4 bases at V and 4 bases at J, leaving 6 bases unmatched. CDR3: CASSPRDSYNEKLFF. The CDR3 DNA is TGCGCCAGCAGCCCCCGGGACAGCTATAATGAAAAACTGTTTTTT.

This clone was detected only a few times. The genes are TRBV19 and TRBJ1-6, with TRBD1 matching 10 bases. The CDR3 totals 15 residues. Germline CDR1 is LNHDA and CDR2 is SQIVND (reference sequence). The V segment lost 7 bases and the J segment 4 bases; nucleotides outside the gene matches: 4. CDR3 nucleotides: TGTGCCAGTACCGCGGGACAGGGGTATAATTCACCCCTCCACTTT. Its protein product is CASTAGQGYNSPLHF.

CDR3 amino acids: CAWRGGQKYGYTF. In DNA form, the CDR3 reads TGTGCCTGGAGAGGGGGACAAAAATATGGCTACACCTTC. V and J are TRBV30 and TRBJ1-2, with D possibly matching TRBD1 (6 bases). The germline V and J ends were trimmed by 3 bases and 5 bases, with 13 bases remaining between them. The CDR3 length is 13 residues. CDR1 is GTSNPN and CDR2 is SVGIG in the germline V gene (reference sequence).

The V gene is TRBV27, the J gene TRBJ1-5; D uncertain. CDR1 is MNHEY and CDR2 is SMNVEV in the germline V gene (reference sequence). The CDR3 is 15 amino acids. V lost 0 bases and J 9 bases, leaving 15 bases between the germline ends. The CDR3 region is CASSLSAGVRGPQHF. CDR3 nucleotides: TGTGCCAGCAGTTTATCCGCCGGGGTTCGGGGGCCCCAGCATTTT.

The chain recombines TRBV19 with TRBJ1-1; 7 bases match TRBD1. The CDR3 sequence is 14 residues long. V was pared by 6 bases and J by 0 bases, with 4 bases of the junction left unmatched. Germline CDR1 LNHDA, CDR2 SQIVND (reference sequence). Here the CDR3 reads CASRPGQMNTEAFF. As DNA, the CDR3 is TGTGCCAGTAGGCCGGGACAGATGAACACTGAAGCTTTCTTT. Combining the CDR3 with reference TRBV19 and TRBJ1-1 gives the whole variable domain DGGITQSPKYLFRKEGQNVTLSCEQNLNHDAMYWYRQDPGQGLRLIYYSQIVNDFQKGDIAEGYSVSREKKESFPLTVTSAQKNPTAFYLCASRPGQMNTEAFFGQGTRLTVV.

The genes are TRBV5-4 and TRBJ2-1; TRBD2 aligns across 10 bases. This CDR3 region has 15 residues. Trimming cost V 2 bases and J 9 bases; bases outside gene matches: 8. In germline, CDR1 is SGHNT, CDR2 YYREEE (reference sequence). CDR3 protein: CASSFRLAGSVEQFF. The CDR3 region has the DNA TGTGCCAGCAGCTTCAGACTAGCGGGTTCGGTTGAGCAGTTCTTC. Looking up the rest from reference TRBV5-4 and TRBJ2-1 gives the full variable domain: ETGVTQSPTHLIKTRGQQVTLRCSSQSGHNTVSWYQQALGQGPQFIFQYYREEENGRGNFPPRFSGLQFPNYSSELNVNALELDDSALYLCASSFRLAGSVEQFFGPGTRLTVL.

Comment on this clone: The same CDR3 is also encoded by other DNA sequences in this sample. The DNA for the CDR3 is TGCGCCAGCAGTCAGACAGGAAAGGGAAATCAGCCCCAGCATTTT. Its protein is CASSQTGKGNQPQHF. The chain carries TRBV4-1 and TRBJ1-5, with a tentative D call TRBD1 (6 bases). The CDR3 spans 15 residues. CDR1 is MGHRA and CDR2 is YSYEKL in the germline V gene. Trimming took 6 bases from V and 4 from J, leaving 16 bases between them.

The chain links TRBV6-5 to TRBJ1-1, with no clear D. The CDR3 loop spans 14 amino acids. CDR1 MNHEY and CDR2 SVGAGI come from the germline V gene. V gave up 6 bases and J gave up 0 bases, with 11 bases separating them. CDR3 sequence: CASRKKLLNTEAFF. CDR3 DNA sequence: TGTGCCAGCAGAAAAAAGCTGCTGAACACTGAAGCTTTCTTT.

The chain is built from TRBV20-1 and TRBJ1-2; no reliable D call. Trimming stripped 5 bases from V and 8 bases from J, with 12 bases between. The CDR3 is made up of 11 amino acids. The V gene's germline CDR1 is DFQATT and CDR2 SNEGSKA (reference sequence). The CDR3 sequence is CSAPTGNGYTF. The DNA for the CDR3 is TGCAGTGCTCCAACGGGGAACGGCTACACCTTC.

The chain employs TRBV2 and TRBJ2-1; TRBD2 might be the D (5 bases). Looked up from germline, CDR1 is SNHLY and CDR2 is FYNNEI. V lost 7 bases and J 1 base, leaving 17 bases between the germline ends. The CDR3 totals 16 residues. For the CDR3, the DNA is TGTGCCAGCACCGGAGGTGGACTCACTTCCTACAATGAGCAGTTCTTC. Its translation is CASTGGGLTSYNEQFF.

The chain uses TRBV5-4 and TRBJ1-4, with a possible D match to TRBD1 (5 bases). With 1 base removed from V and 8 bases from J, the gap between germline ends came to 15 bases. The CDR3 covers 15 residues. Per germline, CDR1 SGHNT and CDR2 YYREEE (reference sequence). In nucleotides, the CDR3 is TGTGCCAGCAGCTTGCAGGGCCTAAAGGGGGAAAAACTGTTTTTT. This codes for CASSLQGLKGEKLFF.

CDR3 protein: CASSSGQGQETQYF. CDR3 sequence (DNA): TGCGCCAGCAGCTCAGGACAGGGACAAGAGACCCAGTACTTC. This rearrangement joins TRBV5-1 to TRBJ2-5; 8 nucleotides align to TRBD1. Unmatched junction bases numbered 3, after V lost 3 bases and J lost 2 bases. The CDR3 covers 14 residues. CDR1 SGHRS and CDR2 YFSETQ come from the germline V gene. Complete variable domain (other parts from reference TRBV5-1 and TRBJ2-5): KAGVTQTPRYLIKTRGQQVTLSCSPISGHRSVSWYQQTPGQGLQFLFEYFSETQRNKGNFPGRFSGRQFSNSRSEMNVSTLELGDSALYLCASSSGQGQETQYFGPGTRLLVL.

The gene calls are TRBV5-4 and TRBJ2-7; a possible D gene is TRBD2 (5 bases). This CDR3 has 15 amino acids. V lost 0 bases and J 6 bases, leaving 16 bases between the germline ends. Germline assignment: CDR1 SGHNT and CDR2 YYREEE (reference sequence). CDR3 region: CASSLAGVKGREQYF. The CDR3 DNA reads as TGTGCCAGCAGCTTGGCCGGGGTTAAAGGTCGCGAGCAGTACTTC.

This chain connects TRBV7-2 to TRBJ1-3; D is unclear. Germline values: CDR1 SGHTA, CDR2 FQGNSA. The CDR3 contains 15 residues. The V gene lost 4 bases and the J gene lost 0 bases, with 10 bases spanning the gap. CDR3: CASSSLGASGNTIYF. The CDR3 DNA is TGTGCCAGCAGCTCTTTGGGAGCCTCTGGAAACACCATATATTTT.